The 20 T cell receptor beta chains presented below share a single source sample, sequenced in a study of brain T cells in children with intractable seizures. Data came from immunoSEQ multiplex PCR; TCRdb stores just in-frame clones and leaves some out. The sample lists 340,000 or so clones, 93% occurring once. As to time point: blood from clinic visit 5 months post-surgery; TSC patient then seizure free. This specimen was peripheral blood, taken 4 to 6 months after surgery. The receptors come from a boy under two years old with tuberous sclerosis and intractable seizures.

The DNA of the CDR3 is TGTGCCAGCAGTTACAGGGGAAACACTGAAGCTTTCTTT. Residues: CASSYRGNTEAFF. The chain links TRBV27 to TRBJ1-1; 7 bases match TRBD1. The germline gives CDR1 MNHEY, CDR2 SMNVEV (reference sequence). This CDR3 spans 13 amino acids. Losses at the gene ends were 4 bases for V and 2 bases for J; bases not matched to a gene: 1.

In this sample, this clone turned up once. The rearrangement uses TRBV27 and TRBJ1-3, with D tentatively TRBD1 (6 bases). Germline CDR1 is MNHEY and CDR2 is SMNVEV (reference sequence). The CDR3 runs to 14 residues. V lost 3 bases to trimming and J lost 2 bases, with 8 bases between them. The CDR3 reads CASSFRGTGNTIYF. CDR3 in DNA: TGTGCCAGCAGTTTCAGGGGAACTGGAAACACCATATATTTT.

The chain is built from TRBV12-3 or TRBV12-4 and TRBJ1-2; possibly TRBD1 for D (5 bases). Trimming took off 6 bases at V and 2 bases at J, with 10 bases between the two ends. There are 13 residues in the CDR3. In DNA, the CDR3 is TGTGCCAGCAGCCTGACAGAGAACTATGGCTACACCTTC. Encoded protein: CASSLTENYGYTF.

V usage is TRBV29-1 and J usage is TRBJ1-2, with D perhaps TRBD1 (5 bases). This CDR3 contains 12 residues. Germline CDR1 reads SQVTM; CDR2 reads ANQGSEA. V lost 5 bases and J 8 bases, leaving 15 bases between the germline ends. CDR3 sequence reads: CSVIFQGPGYTF. CDR3 DNA: TGCAGCGTTATATTTCAGGGACCGGGCTACACCTTC.

The gene calls are TRBV7-9 and TRBJ1-2; possible D gene TRBD1, 6 bases. The CDR3 has 15 amino acids. Germline-derived CDR1 and CDR2 are SEHNR and FQNEAQ (reference sequence). The V end was cut by 7 bases, the J end by 6 bases, with 21 bases between. For the CDR3, the DNA is TGTGCCAGCAACGAGCTCGGAAGGGGGAAGGATGGCTACACCTTC. The encoded protein is CASNELGRGKDGYTF.

This clone came up a few times. The J gene is TRBJ1-5, the V gene TRBV11-2, with D maybe TRBD1 (5 bases). The V and J ends lost 4 bases and 1 base respectively, with 11 bases between them. Looked up from germline, CDR1 is SGHAT and CDR2 is FQNNGV. The CDR3 contains 15 residues. CDR3 loop: CASSSGGESNQPQHF. The CDR3 DNA sequence: TGTGCCAGCAGCTCGGGAGGGGAAAGCAATCAGCCCCAGCATTTT.

V is TRBV15 and J is TRBJ1-2; 7 bases agree with TRBD1. There are 13 residues in the CDR3. CDR1 and CDR2 (germline): LNHNV, YYDKDF (reference sequence). Trimming cost V 5 bases and J 8 bases; bases outside gene matches: 8. CDR3 amino acids: CATSPRQGGGYTF. For the CDR3, the DNA is TGTGCCACCAGCCCCAGACAGGGCGGCGGCTACACCTTC.

The chain uses TRBV7-3 and TRBJ2-2; 12 bases are a match to TRBD2. The CDR3 is 15 amino acids. V lost 4 bases and J lost 4; bases outside the gene matches: 1. Germline CDR1 and CDR2: SGHTA and FQGTGA. CDR3 nucleotide sequence: TGTGCCAGCAGCTCTAGCGGGGGGGCCACCGGGGAGCTGTTTTTT. Amino acid sequence: CASSSSGGATGELFF.

The chain couples TRBV30 to TRBJ1-5; 8 nucleotides agree with TRBD1. The CDR3 consists of 14 residues. Per germline, CDR1 GTSNPN and CDR2 SVGIG (reference sequence). V lost 1 base and J lost 5; bases outside the gene matches: 4. As DNA, the CDR3 is TGTGCCTGGAGTGACCCCAGGGGGCATCAGCCCCAGCATTTT. Its protein is CAWSDPRGHQPQHF. Complete variable domain (other parts from reference TRBV30 and TRBJ1-5): SQTIHQWPATLVQPVGSPLSLECTVEGTSNPNLYWYRQAAGRGLQLLFYSVGIGQISSEVPQNLSASRPQDRQFILSSKKLLLSDSGFYLCAWSDPRGHQPQHFGDGTRLSIL.

The chain recombines TRBV28 with TRBJ2-7; no clear D gene. Between the trimmed V and J ends, which lost 4 bases and 1 base, there was a span of 8 bases. CDR3 length equals 13 residues. Germline V gives CDR1 MDHEN, CDR2 SYDVKM. Here the CDR3 reads CASSSTVSYEQYF. CDR3 DNA sequence: TGTGCCAGCAGTTCAACCGTATCCTACGAGCAGTACTTC.

This rearrangement joins TRBV28 to TRBJ1-4; D is uncertain. Germline CDR1 reads MDHEN; CDR2 reads SYDVKM. The CDR3 sequence is 15 residues long. Trimming left V 3 bases short and J 0 bases short, with 8 bases between. DNA for the CDR3: TGTGCCAGCAGTTTTCGCGATGCAACTAATGAAAAACTGTTTTTT. Translated: CASSFRDATNEKLFF.

This clone showed up just once. The chain combines TRBV10-2 with TRBJ2-7; D possibly corresponds to TRBD2 (5 bases). The V gene's germline CDR1 is WSHSY and CDR2 SAAADI. This CDR3 is 15 amino acids long. V was trimmed by 8 bases and J by 3 bases, leaving 20 bases between them. Here the CDR3 DNA reads TGCGCCAGCGGTAACGGACTGCTGACTGTCTACGAGCAGTACTTC. This codes for CASGNGLLTVYEQYF.

The rearrangement joins TRBV7-2 to TRBJ1-6, with TRBD1 matching over 10 bases. J lost 10 bases, V lost 4 bases, and 7 bases had no gene match. Per the germline V gene, CDR1 is SGHTA and CDR2 is FQGNSA. The CDR3 is 15 amino acids. CDR3 coding DNA: TGTGCCAGCAGCTGGGGGACAGGGGTAAAATCACCCCTCCACTTT. Protein: CASSWGTGVKSPLHF.

This CDR3 is CASSPAGTPLDEQYF. In nucleotides, the CDR3 is TGTGCCAGCAGTCCGGCCGGGACACCGCTCGACGAGCAGTACTTC. The rearrangement joins TRBV6-2 or TRBV6-3 to TRBJ2-7; a weak D match, TRBD1 (6 bases). The CDR3 has 15 residues. CDR1 and CDR2 (germline): MNHEY, SVGEGT. Trimming left V 5 bases short and J 5 bases short, with 19 bases between.

This clone was counted a single time. V and J are TRBV2 and TRBJ1-2, with D perhaps TRBD1 (5 bases). Germline CDR1 is SNHLY and CDR2 is FYNNEI. The V end lost 9 bases, the J end lost 3 bases, and 11 bases lay between the germline ends. CDR3 length: 12 amino acids. Written as DNA, the CDR3 is TGTGCCAGTTCCGGGACGGACTATGGCTACACCTTC. Translated, it gives CASSGTDYGYTF.

V and J are TRBV4-2 and TRBJ1-1, with D tentatively TRBD1 (5 bases). V was shortened by 1 base and J by 0 bases, with 12 bases between the two germline ends. The CDR3 contains 16 residues. Germline CDR1 LGHNA, CDR2 YNFKEQ. CDR3 nucleotide sequence: TGTGCCAGCAGCCAAGGGGCAGGGTACATGAACACTGAAGCTTTCTTT. Translating gives CASSQGAGYMNTEAFF.

The chain joins TRBV27 to TRBJ1-1; maybe TRBD1 (5 bases). CDR3 length equals 14 residues. Germline CDR1 reads MNHEY; CDR2 reads SMNVEV (reference sequence). V lost 6 bases and J 5 bases, leaving 16 bases between the germline ends. CDR3 DNA sequence: TGTGCCAGCAGGGGGGGTAGGGATCGAACTGAAGCTTTCTTT. Its translation is CASRGGRDRTEAFF.

The chain recombines TRBV5-1 with TRBJ1-3; D is perhaps TRBD1 (5 bases). The germline CDR1 and CDR2 sequences are SGHRS and YFSETQ. The CDR3 runs 16 residues. Trimming removed 5 bases at V and 0 bases at J, with 15 bases between. CDR3 loop: CASRGEVSRSGNTIYF. CDR3 in DNA: TGCGCCAGCAGGGGGGAGGTATCGCGCTCTGGAAACACCATATATTTT.

This clone showed up just once. V is TRBV7-9 and J is TRBJ1-1; D uncertain. CDR1 is SEHNR and CDR2 is FQNEAQ in the germline V gene (reference sequence). Trimming stripped 8 bases from V and 0 bases from J, with 10 bases between. This CDR3 is built from 13 residues. CDR3 in DNA: TGTGCCAGCGACGGTTTAATGAACACTGAAGCTTTCTTT. Translating gives CASDGLMNTEAFF.

Regarding this clone: One end of the junction fails to match germline, which may point to a read error. The V gene is TRBV9, the J gene TRBJ2-2; 9 bases agree with TRBD2. From germline, CDR1 is SGDLS and CDR2 YYNGEE. The CDR3 runs 15 residues. The CDR3 DNA follows: TGTGCCAGCAACGTAGCGGGGGAGAACACCGGGGAGCTGTTTTTT. Amino acid sequence: CASNVAGENTGELFF.